This T cell receptor (beta chain) was retrieved from a study of T cells in Graves' hyperthyroidism and ophthalmopathy. Amplification of TCR beta CDR3 regions used RNA as the template. The study used the HTBI primer set for a first-round RT-PCR of the TCR CDR3. TCRdb recomputed calls from the multiplex PCR reads with MiXCR, one row per CDR3 protein. The repertoire holds about 640,000 distinct CDR3 sequences, with less than 45% as singletons. Points from the study as a whole: Onset of ophthalmopathy came a median around 6.2 months after the model predicted it. Most expanded thyroid clonotypes above 0.001 recurred in blood.

About this clonotype itself: Its cognate antigen is unknown.

V lost 5 bases to trimming and J lost 9 bases, with 16 bases between them. The CDR3 consists of 13 residues. Germline V gives CDR1 SGHAT, CDR2 FQNNGV. Patients showing uncontrolled infection, other autoimmune disease, pregnancy or lactation were ineligible. The source is an adult man with Graves' disease, either hyperthyroidism or ophthalmopathy (not recorded which). Source material: peripheral blood or thyroid tissue (not recorded which). The rearrangement uses TRBV11-2 and TRBJ2-5, with TRBD1 as a possible D gene (6 bases). The CDR3 is CASSTGIAQPQYF. The CDR3 DNA sequence: TGTGCCAGCAGCACAGGGATCGCTCAGCCCCAGTACTTC.